Below are 20 T cell receptor beta chains sequenced from a single sample in a study of human T cells and chemical hapten exposure. Time point of the sample: pre-sensitization, week 0. Treatment denoted: therapeutic diphenylcyclopropenone sensitization with weekly scalp DPC. TCRdb analysed the RACE reads with MiXCR anew, one entry per CDR3 protein. This sample yields around 300,000 distinct CDR3 sequences, of which about 5% are seen a single time; about 8.2% belongs to the top ten. Sequenced material: whole blood, taken in connection with sensitization to the hapten diphenylcyclopropenone (DPC). These receptor sequences come from a woman aged 18-29 years with alopecia areata. Some clones in this sample may be carry-over from other donors' samples.

The chain has TRBV20-1 and TRBJ1-6, with D perhaps matching TRBD1 (6 bases). The CDR3 has 17 residues. V was clipped by 2 bases and J by 0 bases, with 14 bases between them. Germline V gene lookup returns CDR1 DFQATT and CDR2 SNEGSKA (reference sequence). The CDR3 sequence: CSARSGQHLSYNSPLHF. CDR3 bases: TGCAGTGCTAGATCAGGACAGCACCTCTCCTATAATTCACCCCTCCACTTT.

This chain links TRBV28 with TRBJ2-3; no definite D call. This CDR3 has 13 residues. V was pared by 1 base and J by 4 bases, with 6 bases between. Germline CDR1 is MDHEN and CDR2 is SYDVKM. The CDR3, as DNA: TGTGCCAGCAGTTTATACGTACCAGATACGCAGTATTTT. Amino acid sequence: CASSLYVPDTQYF.

This clonotype has just one count. A much larger clone differs from this one at a single base, so this may be a read error. The V and J genes are TRBV7-9 and TRBJ1-3; TRBD1 is a possible D gene (6 bases). Germline values: CDR1 SEHNR, CDR2 FQNEAQ (reference sequence). This CDR3 has 14 amino acids. The CDR3 nucleotides read TGTGCCAGCAGCTTCGCGGGGGCTGGAAACACCGTATATTTT. It encodes CASSFAGAGNTVYF.

In its sample, this clonotype was seen a few times. Germline is not matched at one junction end, which may reflect a read error. The chain joins TRBV7-7 to TRBJ2-1, with TRBD1 matching 9 bases. The length of the CDR3 is 15 residues. CDR1 and CDR2 from the germline V gene are SSHAT and FNYEAQ (reference sequence). The CDR3 spells CASSRIQGAGNEQFF. DNA for the CDR3: TGTGCTAGCAGTCGCATACAGGGGGCCGGGAATGAGCAGTTCTTC.

At least ten counts were recorded for this clonotype. V is TRBV2 and J is TRBJ2-7; no clear D gene. Germline CDR1 reads SNHLY; CDR2 reads FYNNEI. The CDR3 covers 17 residues. V lost 7 bases and J 0 bases, leaving 22 bases between the germline ends. CDR3 sequence (DNA): TGTGCCAGCACATTAAGGGCAGCCGCTATCAGCTCCTACGAGCAGTACTTC. Translation gives CASTLRAAAISSYEQYF. Full variable domain (missing parts from reference TRBV2 and TRBJ2-7): EPEVTQTPSHQVTQMGQEVILRCVPISNHLYFYWYRQILGQKVEFLVSFYNNEISEKSEIFDDQFSVERPDGSNFTLKIRSTKLEDSAMYFCASTLRAAAISSYEQYFGPGTRLTVT.

Many counts were recorded for this clonotype. In DNA, the CDR3 is TGTGCCACTGGCGGGGTTAGCACAGATACGCAGTATTTT. Its translation is CATGGVSTDTQYF. The rearrangement uses TRBV10-3 and TRBJ2-3; possible D gene TRBD2, 6 bases. The germline V gene has CDR1 ENHRY and CDR2 SYGVKD. The CDR3 length is 13 residues. Trimming left V 10 bases short and J 0 bases short, with 11 bases between.

This clonotype was counted many times. The rearrangement uses TRBV7-9 and TRBJ1-6, with D possibly TRBD1 on 5 matching bases. This CDR3 has 14 amino acids. CDR1 is SEHNR, CDR2 FQNEAQ, per germline (reference sequence). V was trimmed by 1 base and J by 9 bases, leaving 10 bases between them. Written as DNA, the CDR3 is TGTGCCAGCAGCTTAGAGGTCAGGGCTTCACCCCTCCACTTT. The encoded protein is CASSLEVRASPLHF.

This clonotype was detected ten times or more. CDR3 sequence: CASSQGPQASSMKKLFF. In DNA, the CDR3 is TGCGCCAGCAGCCAAGGCCCCCAGGCCTCCTCAATGAAAAAACTGTTTTTT. The gene calls are TRBV4-3 and TRBJ1-4; D gene ambiguous. Germline CDR1 reads LGHNA; CDR2 reads YSLEER. CDR3 size: 17 residues. V lost 1 base and J 9 bases, leaving 21 bases between the germline ends.

This clonotype was detected a few times. It may be a read error: a sequence one base away is much more abundant. V and J are TRBV2 and TRBJ2-3, with D possibly being TRBD2 (6 bases). The V gene's germline CDR1 is SNHLY and CDR2 FYNNEI. Trimming took off 5 bases at V and 2 bases at J, with 8 bases between the two ends. The length of the CDR3 is 13 residues. CDR3: CASSREYTDTQYF. The CDR3 region has the DNA TGTGCCAGCAGTCGGGAGTACACAGATACGCAGTATTTT.

This clonotype was seen a few times. The chain carries TRBV3-1 and TRBJ1-2; D unresolved. Trimming removed 4 bases at V and 4 bases at J, with 22 bases between. The length of the CDR3 is 17 residues. Germline-derived CDR1 and CDR2 are LGHDT and YNNKEL (reference sequence). The CDR3 region has the DNA TGTGCCAGCAGCCTAAGTTCGGTCCGGTACTTCTTCTATGGCTACACCTTC. Translated, it gives CASSLSSVRYFFYGYTF.

The chain employs TRBV5-5 and TRBJ2-3; TRBD1 matches at 7 bases. The CDR3 runs 13 residues. V shed 3 bases and J 4 bases; nucleotides not matched to a gene: 2. Germline lookup yields CDR1 SGHKS and CDR2 YYEKEE (reference sequence). The CDR3 nucleotides are TGTGCCAGCAGCTGGGGACAGTCAGATACGCAGTATTTT. It translates to CASSWGQSDTQYF.

This clonotype came up many times. CDR3 protein: CASSPAGQPNTEAFF. The CDR3 DNA is TGTGCCAGCAGCCCCGCGGGACAGCCGAACACTGAAGCTTTCTTT. V is TRBV3-1 and J is TRBJ1-1; 7 bases are a match to TRBD1. Trimming took 4 bases from V and 1 from J; bases not matched to a gene: 6. Germline CDR1 LGHDT, CDR2 YNNKEL (reference sequence). The CDR3 spans 15 residues.

J is TRBJ1-2 and V is TRBV12-3 or TRBV12-4; 9 bases are shared with TRBD1. V dropped 7 bases and J dropped 4; count of bases not matched to a gene: 7. CDR3 length equals 14 residues. CDR3: CASTLGQGIYGYTF. CDR3 DNA: TGTGCCAGCACCCTAGGACAGGGGATCTATGGCTACACCTTC.

V and J are TRBV7-9 and TRBJ2-3; 7 bases agree with TRBD2. Germline loops: CDR1 SEHNR, CDR2 FQNEAQ (reference sequence). The CDR3 is 16 amino acids. Losses at the gene ends were 1 base for V and 3 bases for J; bases not matched to a gene: 7. CDR3 protein: CASSLGGLVTTDTQYF. CDR3 nucleotide sequence: TGTGCCAGCAGCTTAGGTGGACTAGTAACAACAGATACGCAGTATTTT.

This clonotype was counted many times. This chain uses TRBV24-1 with TRBJ2-1, with unresolved D. Per the germline V gene, CDR1 is KGHDR and CDR2 is SFDVKD. The CDR3 extends over 14 amino acids. V was cut by 6 bases and J by 8 bases, with 16 bases left in between. CDR3 in DNA: TGTGCCACCAGTCTAGGAACGGGTATCGATGAGCAGTTCTTC. Translation: CATSLGTGIDEQFF.

The CDR3 DNA reads as TGTGCCATCACCCACACAGATACGCAGTATTTT. Its translation: CAITHTDTQYF. The chain has TRBV6-5 and TRBJ2-3; no reliable D call. Germline V gene data show CDR1 as MNHEY and CDR2 as SVGAGI. The CDR3 loop spans 11 amino acids. The germline V and J ends were trimmed by 10 bases and 2 bases, with 7 bases remaining between them.

This clonotype came up many times. The chain combines TRBV12-3 or TRBV12-4 with TRBJ2-5; unclear D gene. V gave up 8 bases and J gave up 2 bases, with 3 bases separating them. This CDR3 contains 10 residues. DNA for the CDR3: TGTGCCAGCGGGCAAGAGACCCAGTACTTC. This encodes CASGQETQYF.

This clonotype was seen many times. The V and J genes are TRBV9 and TRBJ2-3, with D possibly matching TRBD1 (5 bases). Germline CDR1 SGDLS, CDR2 YYNGEE. V lost 0 bases and J 0 bases, leaving 8 bases between the germline ends. The CDR3 has 15 amino acids. The CDR3, as DNA: TGTGCCAGCAGCGTAGCACAGGCTAGCACAGATACGCAGTATTTT. Translation gives CASSVAQASTDTQYF.

This clonotype has ten or more counts. The V and J genes are TRBV29-1 and TRBJ2-2; 9 positions match TRBD1. J lost 0 bases, V lost 1 base, and 6 bases had no gene match. CDR1 SQVTM and CDR2 ANQGSEA come from the germline V gene. CDR3 length equals 17 residues. The CDR3 DNA reads TGCAGCGTTGAAGGGGGGACAGGGCTTCCGAACACCGGGGAGCTGTTTTTT. This translates into CSVEGGTGLPNTGELFF.

This clonotype was seen ten or more times. For the CDR3, the DNA is TGTGCCAGCAGCTTAGGTAGCGGGGGCCCGGAGACCCAGTACTTC. Amino acids: CASSLGSGGPETQYF. The chain employs TRBV11-2 and TRBJ2-5; 9 nucleotides agree with TRBD2. This CDR3 spans 15 amino acids. The trim removed 1 base at V and 5 bases at J, leaving 5 bases unmatched. CDR1 is SGHAT, CDR2 FQNNGV, per germline.